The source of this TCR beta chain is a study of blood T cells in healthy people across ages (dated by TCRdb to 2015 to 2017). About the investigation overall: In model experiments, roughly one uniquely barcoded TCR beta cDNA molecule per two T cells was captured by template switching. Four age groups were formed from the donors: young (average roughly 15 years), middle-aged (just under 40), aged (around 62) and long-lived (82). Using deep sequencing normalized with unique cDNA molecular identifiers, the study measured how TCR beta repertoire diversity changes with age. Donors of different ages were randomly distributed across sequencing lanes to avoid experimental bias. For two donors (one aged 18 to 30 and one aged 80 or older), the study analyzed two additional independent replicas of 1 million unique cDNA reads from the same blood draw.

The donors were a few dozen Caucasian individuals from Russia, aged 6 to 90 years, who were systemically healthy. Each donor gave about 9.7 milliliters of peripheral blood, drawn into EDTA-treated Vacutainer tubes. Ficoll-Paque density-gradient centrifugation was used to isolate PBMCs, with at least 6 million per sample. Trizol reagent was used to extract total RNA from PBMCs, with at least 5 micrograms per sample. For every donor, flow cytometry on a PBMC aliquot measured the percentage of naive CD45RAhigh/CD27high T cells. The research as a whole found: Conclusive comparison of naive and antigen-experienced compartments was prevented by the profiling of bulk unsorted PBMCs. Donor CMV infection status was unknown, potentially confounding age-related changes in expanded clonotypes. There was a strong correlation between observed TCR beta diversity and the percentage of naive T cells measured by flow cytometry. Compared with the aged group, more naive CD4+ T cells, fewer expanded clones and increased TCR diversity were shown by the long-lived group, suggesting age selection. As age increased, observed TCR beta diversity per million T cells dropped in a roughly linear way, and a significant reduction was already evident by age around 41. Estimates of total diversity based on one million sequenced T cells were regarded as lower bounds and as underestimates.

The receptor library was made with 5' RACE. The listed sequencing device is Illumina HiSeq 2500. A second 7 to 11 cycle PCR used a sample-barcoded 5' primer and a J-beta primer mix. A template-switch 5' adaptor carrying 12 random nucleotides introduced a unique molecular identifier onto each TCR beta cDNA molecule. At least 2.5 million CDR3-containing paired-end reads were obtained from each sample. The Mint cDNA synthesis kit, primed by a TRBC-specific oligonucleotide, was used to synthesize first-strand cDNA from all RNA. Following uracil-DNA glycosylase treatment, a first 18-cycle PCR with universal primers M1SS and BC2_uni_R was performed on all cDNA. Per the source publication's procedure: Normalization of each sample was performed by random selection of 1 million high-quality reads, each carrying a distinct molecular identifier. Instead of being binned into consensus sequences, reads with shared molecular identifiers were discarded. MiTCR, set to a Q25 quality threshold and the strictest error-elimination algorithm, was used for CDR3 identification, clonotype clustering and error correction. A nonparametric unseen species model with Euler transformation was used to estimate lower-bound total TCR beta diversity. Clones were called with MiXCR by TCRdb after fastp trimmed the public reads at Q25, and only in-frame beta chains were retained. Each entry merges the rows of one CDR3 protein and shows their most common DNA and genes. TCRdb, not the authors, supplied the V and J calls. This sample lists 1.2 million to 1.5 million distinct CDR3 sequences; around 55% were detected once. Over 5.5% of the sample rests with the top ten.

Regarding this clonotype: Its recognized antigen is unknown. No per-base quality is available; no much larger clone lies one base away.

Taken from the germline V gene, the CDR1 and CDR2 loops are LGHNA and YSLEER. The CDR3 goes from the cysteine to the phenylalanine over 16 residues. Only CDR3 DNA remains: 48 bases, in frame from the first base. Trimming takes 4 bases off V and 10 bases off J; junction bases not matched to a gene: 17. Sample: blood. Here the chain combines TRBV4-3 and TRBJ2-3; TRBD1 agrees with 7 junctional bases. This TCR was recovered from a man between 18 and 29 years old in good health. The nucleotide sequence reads TGCGCCAGCAGCCCTAGAAGATGGGACAGTAGCTCTGCGCAGTATTTT. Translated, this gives CASSPRRWDSSSAQYF.